This is a list of T cell receptor beta chains from one sample in a study of blood T cell repertoires in COVID-19. The method was immunoSEQ multiplex PCR; TCRdb's version includes in-frame clones alone and lacks a portion of them. Of around 120,000 clones listed, approximately 86% were seen once; the top ten hold approximately 7.7%. The sequenced material came from peripheral blood. These receptor sequences come from a human donor in a cohort sampled during active COVID-19. Both conserved end residues are part of each CDR3. A D gene is named only where the DNA matches it firmly. The listing skips clone size in some rows; elsewhere it reads once, few, many or a size class.

d_call j_call v_call clone_size cdr3_nt cdr3_aa
TRBD1 TRBJ1-2 TRBV5-8 . TGTGCCAGCAGCACCGGCCAGGGGGGTAACTATGGCTACACCTTC CASSTGQGGNYGYTF
. TRBJ2-1 TRBV15 . TGTGCCACCAGCGGGTGGCAACAGGGGAGGAATGAGCAGTTCTTC CATSGWQQGRNEQFF
. TRBJ1-2 TRBV11-3 . TGTGCCAGCAGCCCGACAGTGCCCAACTATGGCTACACCTTC CASSPTVPNYGYTF
. TRBJ1-1 TRBV6-6 . TGTGCCAGCAGTGCCCGGCGAGGGACTGAAGCTTTCTTT CASSARRGTEAFF
TRBD1 TRBJ1-2 TRBV7-3 . TGTGCCAGCAGCCCGGGACAGGGGATGAAGACGGATGGCTACACCTTC CASSPGQGMKTDGYTF
TRBD1 TRBJ1-1 TRBV6-5 . TGTGCCAGCAGTACCAGACAGGGTTTCCACACTGAAGCTTTCTTT CASSTRQGFHTEAFF
TRBD1 TRBJ1-6 TRBV10-1 few TGCGCCAGCAGTTTGGGACAGAATAATTCACCCCTCCACTTT CASSLGQNNSPLHF
. TRBJ2-2 TRBV28 . TGTGCCAGCAGTTTATGGCGGGGACAGTGGCCGTCCACCGGGGAGCTGTTTTTT CASSLWRGQWPSTGELFF
. TRBJ1-1 TRBV6-1 . TGTGCCAGCAGTGACCCGGGTGGTTTCACTGAAGCTTTCTTT CASSDPGGFTEAFF
TRBD2 TRBJ2-3 TRBV9 . TGTGCCAGCAGCGTAGGACTAGCGCCAGATACGCAGTATTTT CASSVGLAPDTQYF
. TRBJ2-7 TRBV6-5 . TGTGCCAGCAGTTACTCGGGGCAGGAGACCTACGAGCAGTACTTC CASSYSGQETYEQYF
TRBD1 TRBJ2-7 TRBV7-6 . TGTGCCAGCAGCACTTGGGACAGTGGCTCCTACGAGCAGTACTTC CASSTWDSGSYEQYF
. TRBJ2-3 TRBV6-5 . TGTGCCAGCAGTTATTCAGATGGCAGTCCCGCAGATACGCAGTATTTT CASSYSDGSPADTQYF
. TRBJ1-2 TRBV11-2 . TGTGCCAGCAGCCAAACAGAGAGGGGGAACTATGGCTACACCTTC CASSQTERGNYGYTF
TRBD2 TRBJ2-6 TRBV5-1 . TGCGCCAGCAGCTGGCTGGGAGGGGTAACTGGGGCCAACGTCCTGACTTTC CASSWLGGVTGANVLTF